This T cell receptor beta chain was retrieved from a study of metastatic and nonmetastatic thyroid tumors (dated by TCRdb to about 2020). Broadly, across the study: Repertoires were compared across peripheral blood and tumor or nodule tissue samples from malignant and benign thyroid patients. Beyond this particular receptor, the publication reports: In both blood and tumor samples, TCR beta diversity was reported to be significantly higher in malignant tumors than in benign nodules.

None of the patients had been given any treatment before thyroid surgery. Using T-cell receptor beta sequencing, the study looked back at clinical samples from patients collected from about 2011 to 2019. Including the terminal cysteine and phenylalanine, the CDR3 comprises 10 residues. Only the CDR3 part of the read is kept: 30 bases, read in frame from the first base. The germline V gene supplies CDR1 SNHLY and CDR2 FYNNEI. Cut back by 4 bases and 8 bases, the V and J ends lie 5 bases apart. The library came from PCR. TCRdb lists the instrument as Illumina HiSeq 4000. High-throughput sequencing was used to profile the CDR3 region of the TCR beta-chain in every patient. Concerning the study's data processing: Drawing on CDR3 differences between clinicopathological groups, the researchers built a classifier meant to tell apart patients with distant-metastatic papillary thyroid cancer. The Shannon index was used to measure repertoire diversity, and the Morisita-Horn index was used to measure how similar tumor and blood repertoires were. In TCRdb, the public reads were trimmed at Q25 with fastp and aligned with MiXCR, with productive beta chains retained. The authors' filters were not applied to this entry. Within this sample are roughly 14,000 clones, with around 25% of them counted one time only. The top ten clones comprise around 12% of the sample.

This clone has at least ten counts. The clone's antigen remains unknown. Per-base qualities were not stored, and no clone one base away is much larger. The chain couples TRBV2 to TRBJ1-2, with the D gene not clear enough to name. This clonotype was obtained from a female donor with papillary thyroid cancer or a benign thyroid nodule (not recorded which). Some clones in this sample may be carry-over from other donors' samples. The sequencing sample was made of tumor tissue. The base sequence is TGTGCCAGCAGTGGGTCCGGCTACACCTTC. Translation gives CASSGSGYTF. Here the CDR3 is joined to the reference TRBV2 and TRBJ1-2 genes, and the full variable domain is: EPEVTQTPSHQVTQMGQEVILRCVPISNHLYFYWYRQILGQKVEFLVSFYNNEISEKSEIFDDQFSVERPDGSNFTLKIRSTKLEDSAMYFCASSGSGYTFGSGTRLTVV.